The present TCR beta chain was sequenced within a study of T-cell memory formation after mild COVID-19 (dated by TCRdb to the early 2020s). As for the study more broadly: TCR sequence clusters from the two donors were largely donor specific. In a couple of donors, T-cell clones that expanded and contracted after mild COVID-19 were followed by sequencing TCRalpha and TCRbeta repertoires longitudinally. Two young, previously healthy adult volunteers made up the cohort, one male and one female. Broad study findings and their caveats: The second-wave clones that peaked on day 37 were not confirmed to be SARS-CoV-2 specific. Clones that contracted from day 15 to 85 showed balanced CD4/CD8 phenotypes, whereas a second wave of clones that expanded from day 15 to 37 leaned towards CD4+. Contracting CD4+ clones were located mainly in the CM and EM memory subsets, whereas CD8+ clones were found to be enriched in EMRA. Some responding clones were found in pre-infection memory, which suggests that pre-existing cross-reactive memory T cells took part in the SARS-CoV-2 response. The study covered only two mild cases, and larger cohorts including severe cases with pre-infection samples were considered necessary.

Ficoll-Paque density gradient centrifugation was the method used to isolate PBMCs. Sequencing took place on an Illumina NovaSeq 6000. TCRalpha and TCRbeta cDNA libraries were constructed by 5'RACE with constant-segment primers, with sample barcodes and unique molecular identifiers being introduced. RNA was extracted from every sample with Trizol reagent. Libraries were amplified in two PCR steps, with a second sample barcode and Illumina TruSeq adapters added in the second step. The libraries were sequenced on an Illumina NovaSeq using 2 x 150 bp paired-end reads. Under the source paper's analysis protocol: The reads were demultiplexed and collapsed into UMI-guided consensus sequences using migec v1.2.7. Using mixcr v2.1.11, the UMI consensuses were aligned to TRA and TRB V and J templates and assembled into clonotypes. A clonotype was counted as expanded or contracted only if both edgeR and NoisET called the change significant, with noise models trained on biological replicates. For edgeR calls, a false discovery rate-adjusted p below 0.01 and a log2 fold-change threshold of 1 were applied. PCA with hierarchical clustering of max-normalized trajectories of the 1000 most abundant clonotypes was used as exploratory dynamics analysis. Separately sequenced CD4+ and CD8+ repertoires were used to assign the CD4 or CD8 phenotype of responding clones. Through fastp at Q25 and MiXCR, TCRdb rebuilt clones from the public reads, retaining in-frame beta chains. Identical CDR3 protein sequences are pooled into one entry, listed with their most common genes and DNA. These V and J calls derive from TCRdb rather than the authors' analysis. The sample table holds over 150,000 distinct CDR3 sequences, of which over 10% were seen once. The ten largest make up approximately 3.5% of the sample.

A distance of 13 bases separates the germline ends of V and J, which lose 3 bases and 1 base respectively. The CDR3 holds 15 amino acids from the cysteine to the phenylalanine. Only CDR3 DNA remains: 45 bases, in frame from the first base. From a lookup of the germline V gene (reference sequence), CDR1 and CDR2 are DFQATT and SNEGSKA. This clonotype was detected many times. Its antigen has not been determined. No per-base quality is available; no much larger clone lies one base away. This TCR came from a man between 18 and 29 years old who had mild COVID-19 (a few samples of this study predate the infection). The sample titles of this study are shuffled in the database, so cell type and time point are left out; the donor was told from shared clones. Recombination joined TRBV20-1 with TRBJ2-4, with the D call tentatively TRBD1 or TRBD2, each fitting 6 bases. The specimen was PBMCs or a T cell subset sorted from them (not recorded which). The CDR3 region reads CSASRWGAAKNIQYF. The nucleotide sequence is given as TGCAGTGCTAGTAGGTGGGGGGCTGCCAAAAACATTCAGTACTTC.